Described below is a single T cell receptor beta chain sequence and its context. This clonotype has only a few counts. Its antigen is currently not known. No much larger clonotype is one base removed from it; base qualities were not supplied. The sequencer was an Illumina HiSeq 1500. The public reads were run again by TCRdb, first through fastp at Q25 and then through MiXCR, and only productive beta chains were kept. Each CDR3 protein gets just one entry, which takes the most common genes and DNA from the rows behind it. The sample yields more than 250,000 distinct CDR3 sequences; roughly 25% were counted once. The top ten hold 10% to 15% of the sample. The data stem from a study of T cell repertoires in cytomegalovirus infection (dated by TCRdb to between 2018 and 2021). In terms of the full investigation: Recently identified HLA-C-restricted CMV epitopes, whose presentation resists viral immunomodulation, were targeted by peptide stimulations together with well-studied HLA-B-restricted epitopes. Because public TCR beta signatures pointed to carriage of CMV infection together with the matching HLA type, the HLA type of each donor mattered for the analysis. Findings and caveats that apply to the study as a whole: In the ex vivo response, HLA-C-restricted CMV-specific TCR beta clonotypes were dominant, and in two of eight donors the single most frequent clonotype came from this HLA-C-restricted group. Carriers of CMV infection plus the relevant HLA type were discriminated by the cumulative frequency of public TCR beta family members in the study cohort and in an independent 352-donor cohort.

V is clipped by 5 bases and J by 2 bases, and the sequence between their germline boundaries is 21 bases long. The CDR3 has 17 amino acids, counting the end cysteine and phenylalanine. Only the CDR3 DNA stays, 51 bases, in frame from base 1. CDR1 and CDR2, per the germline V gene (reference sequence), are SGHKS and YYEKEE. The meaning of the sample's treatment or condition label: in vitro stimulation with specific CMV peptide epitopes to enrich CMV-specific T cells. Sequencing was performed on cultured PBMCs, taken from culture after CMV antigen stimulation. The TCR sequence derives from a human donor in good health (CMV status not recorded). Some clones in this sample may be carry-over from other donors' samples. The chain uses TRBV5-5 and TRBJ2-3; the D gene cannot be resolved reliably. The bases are TGTGCCAGCAGTCAGTCCCCGTTTATCCTCGCCACAGATACGCAGTATTTT. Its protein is CASSQSPFILATDTQYF.